This record looks at one T cell receptor (beta chain) sequence and its context. Its specific antigen is unknown. No clone much larger than this one lies a single base away; base qualities are absent. TCR CDR3 regions were amplified from genomic DNA by multiplex PCR using the deep immunoSEQ assay. Extracted genomic DNA from each cell subset was spread evenly across all wells of several immunoSEQ 96-well plates, with each plate serving as a replicate. For sorted subsets, roughly 190 ng of genomic DNA, equivalent to around 30,000 T cell genomes, went into each replicate PCR. Purified libraries were quantified with a Qubit 3.0 fluorometer, sized on a Bioanalyzer 2100, and re-quantified with the KAPA Library Quantification kit. Every immunoSEQ 96-well plate was sequenced on a dedicated single-read 150-cycle Illumina NextSeq 550 flow cell. The authors' analysis ran thus. The immunoSEQ output contained only junctional sequences without quality scores, so filtering could not match that applied to full-length reads. To assign V/J genes and CDR3, sequences were annotated against IMGT germline references using PyIR, a Python wrapper for IgBLAST v1.9. Reads with weak V/J assignments (E-value above 1e-6), missing CDR3, stop codons, out-of-frame junctions, or ambiguous translated residues were removed. V3J clonotypes were defined as sequences sharing the same inferred V gene, J gene, and CDR3 amino acid sequence. The percentage overlap between two repertoires was calculated by dividing the number of shared unique clonotypes by the size of the smaller repertoire. Repertoire richness was assessed with RTK rarefaction, the Chao1 estimator, and Recon v2.1 estimates of unobserved clonotypes. For all TCRbeta clonotypes obtained by the gDNA method from a handful of donors, generation probabilities were computed with OLGA. In its TCRdb copy, this immuneACCESS table keeps in-frame sequences only and misses some clones. Where compared with another copy, unresolved V genes explain less than half of these, and the others have no known cause. That table gives V, J and clone size, and the DNA gave D and trimming. This sample lists more than 500,000 clones; 85% to 95% were detected once. The ten top clones hold about 0.11% of the sample.

This sample is drawn from a study of shared clonotypes between healthy human individuals (dated by TCRdb to about 2020). About the investigation overall: The cohort comprised two women and three men aged 18 to 49 years. Per donor, three plates each were used for CD4 naive and CD4 memory, two for CD8 naive, and one for CD8 memory. Blood TCR repertoires of roughly 5 healthy adults were deeply sequenced to estimate repertoire size and the extent of clonotype sharing between individuals. To increase sequencing depth and limit assay-specific biases, TCR repertoire library preparation and sequencing were carried out by different laboratories using diverse techniques. Between about 0.94 and 10 billion PBMCs per donor were obtained by leukapheresis.

For the CD8 naive samples, CD45RO-negative cells were positively selected for CCR7, yielding a CD45RA+CCR7+ population from which TemRA cells were excluded. Donors were healthy HIV-negative adults with no recently reported acute infections or vaccinations. Every donor was a Caucasian adult living in Nashville, Tennessee, USA. After blood collection by leukapheresis, PBMCs were isolated using Ficoll-Histopaque density gradient centrifugation and then cryopreserved in the vapor phase of liquid nitrogen. Analytical flow cytometry was used to check the purity and quantity of each magnetically sorted T cell population. Genomic DNA was isolated from every sorted fraction and measured by UV absorbance on a Nanodrop 2000c. CDR1 and CDR2 were assigned from the germline V gene (reference sequence) as MNHEY and SMNVEV. From V the trimming removes 6 bases and from J it removes 2 bases, while the gene matches leave 5 bases of the junction unaccounted for. The CDR3 measures 15 amino acids from cysteine to phenylalanine. CDR3 DNA is the only sequence kept; it has 45 bases, read in frame from the first base.

The paper as a whole reports these results and caveats: Pairwise subsampling led to the expectation that sequencing depth would affect the degree of clonotype sharing among donors. Even with the large sequencing depth, rarefaction of the sorted-subset datasets indicated that sequencing was incomplete. About 5% of naive CD4, 3.5% of naive CD8, roughly 2.4% of memory CD4, and roughly 0.4% of memory CD8 clonotypes were shared across several donors. Because the study included only a small number of donors, the genetic and exposure-history diversity represented was limited. Compared with non-shared clonotypes, the clonotypes found in all four sorted-subset donors had higher generation probabilities. Naive subsets generally had larger estimated clonotype richness than memory subsets. Sampling was restricted to blood, and TCR repertoires in tissue are likely to differ from TCR repertoires in blood.

Specimen: naive CD8+ T cells sorted from blood. In light of the paper, this sample's cell subset or site label describes: CD45RA+CCR7+. This TCR was sampled from a woman in her twenties or thirties in good health. Recombination joined TRBV27 with TRBJ2-1; the central 9 bases match TRBD2. The DNA sequence follows: TGTGCCAGCAGACGGGCTAGCGGGGCCTACAATGAGCAGTTCTTC. This is translated as CASRRASGAYNEQFF.